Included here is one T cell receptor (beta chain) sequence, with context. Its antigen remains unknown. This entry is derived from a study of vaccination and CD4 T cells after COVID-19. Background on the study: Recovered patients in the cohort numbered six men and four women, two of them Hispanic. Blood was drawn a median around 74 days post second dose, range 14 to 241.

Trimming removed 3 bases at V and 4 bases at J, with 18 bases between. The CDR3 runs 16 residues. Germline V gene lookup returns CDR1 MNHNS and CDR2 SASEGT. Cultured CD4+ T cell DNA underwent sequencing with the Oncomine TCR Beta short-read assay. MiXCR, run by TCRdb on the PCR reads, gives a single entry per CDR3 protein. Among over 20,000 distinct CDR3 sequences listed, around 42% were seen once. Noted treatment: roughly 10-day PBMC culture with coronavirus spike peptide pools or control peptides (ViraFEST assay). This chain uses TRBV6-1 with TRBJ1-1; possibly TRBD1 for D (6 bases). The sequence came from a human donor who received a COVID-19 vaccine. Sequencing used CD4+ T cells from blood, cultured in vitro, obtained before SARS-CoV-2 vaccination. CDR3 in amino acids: CASSDNFIRGGTEAFF. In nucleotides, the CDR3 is TGTGCCAGCAGTGATAACTTTATCAGGGGAGGCACTGAAGCTTTCTTT.